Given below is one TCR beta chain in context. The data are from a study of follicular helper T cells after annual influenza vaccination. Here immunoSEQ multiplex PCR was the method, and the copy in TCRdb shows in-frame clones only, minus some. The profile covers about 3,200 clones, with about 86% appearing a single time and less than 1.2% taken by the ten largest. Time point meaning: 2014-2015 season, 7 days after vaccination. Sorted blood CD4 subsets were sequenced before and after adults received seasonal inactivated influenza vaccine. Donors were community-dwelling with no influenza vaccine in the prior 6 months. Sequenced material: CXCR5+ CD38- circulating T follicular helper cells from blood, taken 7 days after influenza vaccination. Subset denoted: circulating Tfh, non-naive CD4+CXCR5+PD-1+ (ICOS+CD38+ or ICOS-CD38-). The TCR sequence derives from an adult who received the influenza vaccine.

The CDR3 here is CASSFTGTVVEKLFF. The CDR3, as DNA: TGTGCCAGCAGTTTCACCGGGACAGTGGTTGAAAAACTGTTTTTT. The V gene is TRBV27, the J gene TRBJ1-4, with 7 bases lining up with TRBD1. V was pared by 3 bases and J by 7 bases, with 8 bases of the junction left unmatched. Germline assignment: CDR1 MNHEY and CDR2 SMNVEV (reference sequence). This CDR3 comprises 15 residues.